This T cell receptor (beta chain) originates from a study of T cell repertoires in cytomegalovirus infection. Study background: Public TCR beta signature analysis indicated the presence of both CMV infection and matching HLA type.

The germline CDR1 and CDR2 sequences are SGHTA and FQGNSA. This CDR3 is 14 amino acids long. Trimming cost V 1 base and J 0 bases, with 6 bases left between them. As for this clonotype: The antigen is undetermined.

TCRdb used MiXCR to reprocess the reads, holding one entry per CDR3 protein. The table includes over 100,000 distinct CDR3 sequences, over 9.5% detected once. Notes on the study in general: Public TCR beta family frequency separated CMV-and-HLA carriers, including in an independent cohort. Within the response measured ex vivo, HLA-C-restricted CMV-specific TCR beta clonotypes were dominant.

The sequence was obtained from a human donor in good health (CMV status not recorded). Some clones in this sample may be carry-over from other donors' samples. The sample comprised PBMCs, sequenced either directly or after in vitro stimulation (not recorded which). The V and J genes are TRBV7-2 and TRBJ1-1; D not certain. CDR3 DNA: TGTGCCAGCAGCTTAGGCCCGATGAACACTGAAGCTTTCTTT. This translates into CASSLGPMNTEAFF.